This T cell receptor beta chain was sequenced in a study of T cells in tuberculosis. Across the whole study: Sequenced TCRs come from CD1B-GMM tetramer-binding T cells.

This clone was observed a single time. After thawing and overnight rest, PBMC were stained with GMM-loaded CD1B tetramer, viability dye and anti-CD3 for sorting. C32 glucose monomycolate from Rhodococcus equi was loaded onto the CD1B tetramers. Tetramer-negative cells, approximately 100,000 per donor, were also sorted. Trimming removed 6 bases from V and 4 bases from J; junction bases left unmatched: 5. CDR1 is SNHLY, CDR2 FYNNEI, per germline. This CDR3 has 15 amino acids. Chain pairing is unknown; alpha and beta were sequenced separately. Measured with immunoSEQ multiplex PCR; TCRdb has only the in-frame clones, and not every one. Of 85,000 to 100,000 clones listed, approximately 91% are singletons.

The sample consisted of CD1b-GMM tetramer-negative cells sorted from PBMCs. The chain recombines TRBV2 with TRBJ2-2; 10 bases are a match to TRBD1. This receptor was taken from an adult woman with latent tuberculosis. The CDR3 reads CASRLDRGGTGELFF. CDR3 nucleotide sequence: TGTGCCAGCAGATTGGACAGGGGGGGCACCGGGGAGCTGTTTTTT.